This record looks at one TCR beta chain sequence and its context. The target antigen is unknown. The data belong to a study of graft-versus-host responses after intestinal transplantation. Generated by immunoSEQ multiplex PCR, the TCRdb table keeps only in-frame clones and is missing some. Of approximately 90,000 clones in the sample, roughly 90% were seen once. This CDR3 region has 15 residues. Germline V gene data show CDR1 as SGDLS and CDR2 as YYNGEE. Trimming removed 4 bases from V and 3 bases from J; junction bases left unmatched: 8. This TCR was sampled from a human donor who was the organ donor for an intestinal transplant. Material: unstimulated CD8+ T cells sorted from spleen or lymph node cells, obtained before transplant. The chain links TRBV9 to TRBJ2-3; 7 bases are a match to TRBD2. The CDR3 is CASSPPDGGTDTQYF. In DNA, the CDR3 is TGTGCCAGCAGCCCTCCAGACGGGGGGACAGATACGCAGTATTTT.